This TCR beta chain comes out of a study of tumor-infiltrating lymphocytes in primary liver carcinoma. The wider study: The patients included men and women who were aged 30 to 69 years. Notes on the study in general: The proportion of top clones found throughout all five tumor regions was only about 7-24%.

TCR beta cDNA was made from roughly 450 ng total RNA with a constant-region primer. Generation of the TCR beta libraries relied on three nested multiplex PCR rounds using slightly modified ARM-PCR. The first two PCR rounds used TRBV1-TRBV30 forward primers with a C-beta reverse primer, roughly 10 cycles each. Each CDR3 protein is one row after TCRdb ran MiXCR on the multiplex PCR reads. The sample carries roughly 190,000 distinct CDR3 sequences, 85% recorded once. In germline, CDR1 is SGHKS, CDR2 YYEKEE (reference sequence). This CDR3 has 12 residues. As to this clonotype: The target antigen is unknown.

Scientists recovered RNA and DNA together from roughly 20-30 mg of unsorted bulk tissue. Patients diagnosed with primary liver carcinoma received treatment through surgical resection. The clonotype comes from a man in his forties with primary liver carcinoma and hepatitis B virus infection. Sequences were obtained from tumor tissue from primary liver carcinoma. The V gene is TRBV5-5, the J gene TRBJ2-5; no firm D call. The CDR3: CTTSLGKETQYF. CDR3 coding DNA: TGTACCACCAGCTTGGGTAAAGAGACCCAGTACTTC.